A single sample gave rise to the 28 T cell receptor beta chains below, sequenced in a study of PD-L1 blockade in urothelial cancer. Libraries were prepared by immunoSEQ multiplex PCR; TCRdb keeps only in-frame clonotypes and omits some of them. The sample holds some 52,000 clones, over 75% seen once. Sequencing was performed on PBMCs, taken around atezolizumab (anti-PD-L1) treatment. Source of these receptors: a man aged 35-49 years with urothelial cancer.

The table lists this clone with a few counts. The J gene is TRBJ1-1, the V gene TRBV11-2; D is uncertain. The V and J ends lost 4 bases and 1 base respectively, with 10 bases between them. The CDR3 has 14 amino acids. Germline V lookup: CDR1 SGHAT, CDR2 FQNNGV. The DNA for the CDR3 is TGTGCCAGCAGCTCCGGTGGGAGGAACACTGAAGCTTTCTTT. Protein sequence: CASSSGGRNTEAFF.

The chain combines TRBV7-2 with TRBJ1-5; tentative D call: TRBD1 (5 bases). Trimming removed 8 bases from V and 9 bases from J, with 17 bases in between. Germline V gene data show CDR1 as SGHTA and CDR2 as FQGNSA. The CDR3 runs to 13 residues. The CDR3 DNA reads TGTGCCAGCGGGGAAAGTGGGGGGATGCCCCAGCATTTT. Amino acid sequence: CASGESGGMPQHF.

CDR3 amino acids: CASSPQGVIVDEQFF. The DNA of the CDR3 is TGTGCCAGCAGCCCGCAGGGGGTTATAGTCGATGAGCAGTTCTTC. The V and J genes are TRBV7-9 and TRBJ2-1; TRBD1 aligns across 7 bases. The CDR3 totals 15 residues. V shed 5 bases, J shed 8 bases, and the junction held 12 bases outside the gene matches. The germline V gene encodes CDR1 SEHNR and CDR2 FQNEAQ (reference sequence).

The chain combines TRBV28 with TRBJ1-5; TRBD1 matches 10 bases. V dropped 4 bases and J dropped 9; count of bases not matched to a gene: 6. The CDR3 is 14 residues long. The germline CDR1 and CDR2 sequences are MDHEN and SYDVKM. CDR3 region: CASSYDRGRLPQHF. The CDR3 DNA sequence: TGTGCCAGCAGTTACGACAGGGGGCGCTTGCCCCAGCATTTT.

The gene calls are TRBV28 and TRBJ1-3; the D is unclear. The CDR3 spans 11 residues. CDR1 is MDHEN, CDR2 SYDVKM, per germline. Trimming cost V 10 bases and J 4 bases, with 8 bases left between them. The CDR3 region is CATMAGNTIYF. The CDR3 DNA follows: TGTGCCACGATGGCCGGAAACACCATATATTTT.

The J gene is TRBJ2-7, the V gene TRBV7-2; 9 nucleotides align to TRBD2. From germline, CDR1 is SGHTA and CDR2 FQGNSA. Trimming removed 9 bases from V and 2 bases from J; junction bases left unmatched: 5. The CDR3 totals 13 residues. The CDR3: CASESGGTYEQYF. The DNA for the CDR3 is TGTGCCAGTGAAAGCGGGGGGACCTACGAGCAGTACTTC.

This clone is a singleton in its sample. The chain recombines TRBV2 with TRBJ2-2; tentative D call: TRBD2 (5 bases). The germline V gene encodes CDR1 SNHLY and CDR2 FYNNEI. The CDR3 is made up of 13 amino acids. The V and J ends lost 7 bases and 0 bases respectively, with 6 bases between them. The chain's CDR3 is CASTLANTGELFF. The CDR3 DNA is TGTGCCAGCACACTAGCGAACACCGGGGAGCTGTTTTTT.

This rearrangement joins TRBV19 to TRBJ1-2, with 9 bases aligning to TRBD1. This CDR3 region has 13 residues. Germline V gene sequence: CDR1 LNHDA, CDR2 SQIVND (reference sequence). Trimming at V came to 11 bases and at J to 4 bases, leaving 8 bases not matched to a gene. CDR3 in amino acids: CAVRDRDRYGYTF. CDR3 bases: TGTGCCGTCCGGGACAGGGATCGCTATGGCTACACCTTC.

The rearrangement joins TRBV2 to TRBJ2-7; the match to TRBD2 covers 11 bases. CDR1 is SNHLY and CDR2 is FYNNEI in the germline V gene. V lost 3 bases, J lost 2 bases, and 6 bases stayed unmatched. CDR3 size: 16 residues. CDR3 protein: CASSDFGTSGTYEQYF. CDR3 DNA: TGTGCCAGCAGTGACTTCGGGACTAGCGGTACCTACGAGCAGTACTTC.

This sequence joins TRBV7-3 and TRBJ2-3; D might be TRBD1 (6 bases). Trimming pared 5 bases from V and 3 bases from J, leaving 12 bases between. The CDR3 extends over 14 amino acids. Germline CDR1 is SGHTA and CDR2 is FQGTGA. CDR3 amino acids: CASSPNGQTDTQYF. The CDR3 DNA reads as TGTGCCAGCAGCCCGAACGGACAGACAGATACGCAGTATTTT.

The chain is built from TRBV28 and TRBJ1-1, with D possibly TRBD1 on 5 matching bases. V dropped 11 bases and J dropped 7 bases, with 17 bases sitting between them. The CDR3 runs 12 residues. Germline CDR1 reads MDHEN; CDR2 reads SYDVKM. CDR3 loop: CAAQRQGFEAFF. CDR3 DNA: TGTGCCGCGCAGAGGCAGGGTTTTGAAGCTTTCTTT.

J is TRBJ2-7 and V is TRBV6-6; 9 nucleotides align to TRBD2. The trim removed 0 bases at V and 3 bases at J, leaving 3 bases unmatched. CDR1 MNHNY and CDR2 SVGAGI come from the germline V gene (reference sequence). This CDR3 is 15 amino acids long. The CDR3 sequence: CASSYSAGGNYEQYF. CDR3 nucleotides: TGTGCCAGCAGTTACTCCGCGGGAGGGAACTACGAGCAGTACTTC.

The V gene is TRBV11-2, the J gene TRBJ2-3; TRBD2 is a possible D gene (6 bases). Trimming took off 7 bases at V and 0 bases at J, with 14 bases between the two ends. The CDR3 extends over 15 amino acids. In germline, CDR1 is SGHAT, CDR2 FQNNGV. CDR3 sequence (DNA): TGTGCCAGCAACAAAGGCGGGATTAGCACAGATACGCAGTATTTT. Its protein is CASNKGGISTDTQYF.

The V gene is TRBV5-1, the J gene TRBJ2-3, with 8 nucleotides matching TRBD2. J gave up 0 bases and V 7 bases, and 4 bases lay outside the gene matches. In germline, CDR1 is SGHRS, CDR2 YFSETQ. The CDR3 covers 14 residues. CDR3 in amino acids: CASSGGRSTDTQYF. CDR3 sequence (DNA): TGCGCCAGCTCGGGGGGGAGGAGCACAGATACGCAGTATTTT.

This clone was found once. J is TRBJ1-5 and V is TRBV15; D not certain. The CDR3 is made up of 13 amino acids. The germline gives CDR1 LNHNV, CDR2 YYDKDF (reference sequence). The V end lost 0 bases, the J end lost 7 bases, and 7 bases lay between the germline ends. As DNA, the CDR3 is TGTGCCACCAGCAGAGATCTGGCACAGCCCCAGCATTTT. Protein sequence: CATSRDLAQPQHF. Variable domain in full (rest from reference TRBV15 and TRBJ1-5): DAMVIQNPRYQVTQFGKPVTLSCSQTLNHNVMYWYQQKSSQAPKLLFHYYDKDFNNEADTPDNFQSRRPNTSFCFLDIRSPGLGDTAMYLCATSRDLAQPQHFGDGTRLSIL.

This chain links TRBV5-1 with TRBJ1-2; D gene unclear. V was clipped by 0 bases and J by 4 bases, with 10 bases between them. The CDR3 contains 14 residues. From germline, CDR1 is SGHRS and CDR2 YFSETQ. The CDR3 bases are TGCGCCAGCAGCTTGGAGGCCAGGTTCTATGGCTACACCTTC. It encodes CASSLEARFYGYTF.

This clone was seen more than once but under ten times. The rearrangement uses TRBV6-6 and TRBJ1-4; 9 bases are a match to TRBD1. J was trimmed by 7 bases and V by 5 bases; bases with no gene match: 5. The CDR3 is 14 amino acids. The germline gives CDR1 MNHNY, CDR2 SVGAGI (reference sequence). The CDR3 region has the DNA TGTGCCAGCAGTCCGGACAGGGGAAGTGAAAAACTGTTTTTT. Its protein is CASSPDRGSEKLFF.

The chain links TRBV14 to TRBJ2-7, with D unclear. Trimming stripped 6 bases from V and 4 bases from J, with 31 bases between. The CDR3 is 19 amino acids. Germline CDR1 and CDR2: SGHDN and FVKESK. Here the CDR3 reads CASSYGRTPVARSLYEQYF. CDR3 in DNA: TGTGCCAGCAGTTACGGCAGAACCCCCGTTGCCCGGAGCCTTTACGAGCAGTACTTC.

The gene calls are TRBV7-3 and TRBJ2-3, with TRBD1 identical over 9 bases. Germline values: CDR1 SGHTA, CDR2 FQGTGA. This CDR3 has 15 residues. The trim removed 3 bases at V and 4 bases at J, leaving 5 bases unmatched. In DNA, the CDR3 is TGTGCCAGCAGCTTGGGGGACAGGGATGCAGATACGCAGTATTTT. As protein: CASSLGDRDADTQYF.

CDR3 sequence (DNA): TGTGCCAGCAGCGACTGGACAGGGCCGAACTACGAGCAGTACTTC. It translates to CASSDWTGPNYEQYF. V gene TRBV25-1 combines with J gene TRBJ2-7; 8 positions agree with TRBD1. V shed 6 bases and J 3 bases; nucleotides not matched to a gene: 10. Germline V gene data show CDR1 as MGHDK and CDR2 as SYGVNS. This CDR3 has 15 residues.

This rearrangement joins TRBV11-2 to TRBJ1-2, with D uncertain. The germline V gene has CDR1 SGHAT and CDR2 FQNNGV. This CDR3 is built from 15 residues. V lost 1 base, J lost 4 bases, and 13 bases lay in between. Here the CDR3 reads CASSLGPLGSYGYTF. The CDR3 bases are TGTGCCAGCAGCTTAGGCCCCCTAGGGAGCTATGGCTACACCTTC.

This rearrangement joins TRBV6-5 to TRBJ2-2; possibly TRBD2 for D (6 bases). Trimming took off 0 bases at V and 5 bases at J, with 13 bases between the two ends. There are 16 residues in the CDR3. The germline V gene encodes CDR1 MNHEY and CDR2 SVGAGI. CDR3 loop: CASSYSRTGTTGELFF. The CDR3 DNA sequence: TGTGCCAGCAGTTACTCCCGGACGGGGACTACCGGGGAGCTGTTTTTT.

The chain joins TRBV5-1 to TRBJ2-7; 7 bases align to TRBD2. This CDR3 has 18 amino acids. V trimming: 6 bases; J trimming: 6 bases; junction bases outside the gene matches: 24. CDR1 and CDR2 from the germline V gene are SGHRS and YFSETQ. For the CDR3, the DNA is TGCGCCAGCACGAGGGTCCCCGATCAGACCGGGACTACGGGCGAGCAGTACTTC. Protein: CASTRVPDQTGTTGEQYF.

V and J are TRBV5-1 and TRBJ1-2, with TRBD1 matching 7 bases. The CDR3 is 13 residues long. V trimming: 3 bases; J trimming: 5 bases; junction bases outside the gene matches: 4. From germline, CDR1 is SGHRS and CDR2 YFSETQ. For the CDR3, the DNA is TGCGCCAGCAGCTCGGACAGGCCTTATGGCTACACCTTC. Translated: CASSSDRPYGYTF.

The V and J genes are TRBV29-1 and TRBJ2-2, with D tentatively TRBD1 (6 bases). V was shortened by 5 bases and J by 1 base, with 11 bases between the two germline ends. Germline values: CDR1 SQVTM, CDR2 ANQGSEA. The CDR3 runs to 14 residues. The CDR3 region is CSVRTRGNTGELFF. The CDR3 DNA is TGCAGCGTTCGGACCAGGGGGAACACCGGGGAGCTGTTTTTT.

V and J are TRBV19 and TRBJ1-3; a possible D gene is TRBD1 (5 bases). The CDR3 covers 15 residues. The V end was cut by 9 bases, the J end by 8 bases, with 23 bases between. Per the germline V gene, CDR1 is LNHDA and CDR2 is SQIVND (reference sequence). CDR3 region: CASRSRASSRDTIYF. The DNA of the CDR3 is TGTGCCAGCAGATCAAGAGCCTCCTCCAGGGACACCATATATTTT.

The CDR3 sequence: CASSAPGGVAGTQYF. CDR3 nucleotide sequence: TGTGCCAGCAGTGCCCCAGGGGGAGTGGCGGGTACGCAGTATTTT. The V gene is TRBV25-1, the J gene TRBJ2-3; 7 nucleotides line up with TRBD1. Germline-derived CDR1 and CDR2 are MGHDK and SYGVNS. The length of the CDR3 is 15 residues. Unmatched junction bases numbered 12, after V lost 4 bases and J lost 8 bases. The complete variable domain, with remaining parts taken from reference TRBV25-1 and TRBJ2-3, reads EADIYQTPRYLVIGTGKKITLECSQTMGHDKMYWYQQDPGMELHLIHYSYGVNSTEKGDLSSESTVSRIRTEHFPLTLESARPSHTSQYLCASSAPGGVAGTQYFGPGTRLTVL.

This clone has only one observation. The CDR3 DNA is TGTGCCAGCTGTCCCCGGGTCGGACCCCAGCATTTT. It specifies CASCPRVGPQHF. The chain recombines TRBV6-5 with TRBJ1-5; D call uncertain. CDR1 MNHEY and CDR2 SVGAGI come from the germline V gene. The CDR3 runs 12 residues. V gave up 8 bases and J gave up 10 bases, with 15 bases separating them.